These T cell receptor beta chains were read from a single sample in a study of Graves' ophthalmopathy and Graves' hyperthyroidism. TCRdb reanalysed the multiplex PCR reads using MiXCR and keeps one entry per CDR3 protein. The top ten hold about 12% of the sample, which has 300,000 to 400,000 distinct CDR3 sequences, around a sixth seen once. Sequencing used peripheral blood. The origin of the receptors is an adult man with Graves' ophthalmopathy. CDR3s include the opening cysteine and the closing phenylalanine or tryptophan. A D gene is named only where the DNA matches it firmly. Some rows mark clone size as missing; the rest say once, few, many or name a class of expanded clone.

D gene	V gene	J gene	clone size	CDR3 protein	CDR3 DNA
NA	TRBV6-5	TRBJ1-1	NA	CASSSPVGDNANTEAFF	TGTGCCAGCAGTTCGCCCGTAGGGGACAACGCGAACACTGAAGCTTTCTTT
NA	TRBV6-1	TRBJ2-6	NA	CASSRAGGNSGANVLTF	TGTGCCAGCAGCAGGGCAGGGGGGAACTCTGGGGCCAACGTCCTGACTTTC
NA	TRBV6-1	TRBJ2-7	once	CASSLRENGYEQYF	TGTGCCAGCAGTCTCAGGGAAAACGGCTACGAGCAGTACTTC
NA	TRBV6-1	TRBJ1-6	few	CASSELGSNSPLHF	TGTGCCAGCAGTGAATTAGGGAGCAATTCACCCCTCCACTTT
NA	TRBV15	TRBJ1-2	many	CATSRGDSPNYGYTF	TGTGCCACCAGCAGAGGAGATTCCCCTAACTATGGCTACACCTTC
NA	TRBV7-9	TRBJ2-7	many	CASSRILGPTYEQYF	TGTGCCAGCAGCCGCATATTGGGACCGACCTACGAGCAGTACTTC
NA	TRBV6-1	TRBJ1-1	many	CASLGGNTEAFF	TGTGCCAGCCTGGGGGGGAACACTGAAGCTTTCTTT
TRBD1	TRBV20-1	TRBJ2-7	NA	CSAPLTGGYEQYF	TGCAGTGCTCCTTTGACAGGGGGATACGAGCAGTACTTC
TRBD1	TRBV6-2/TRBV6-3	TRBJ2-7	many	CASSTYGTGVGEQYF	TGTGCCAGCAGTACGTACGGGACAGGGGTTGGAGAGCAGTACTTC
NA	TRBV3-1	TRBJ2-7	few	CASSQRTIEQYF	TGTGCCAGCAGCCAAAGGACTATCGAGCAGTACTTC
NA	TRBV5-1	TRBJ2-7	many	CASSSASRSRTYEQYF	TGCGCCAGCAGCTCAGCTAGCAGGAGTCGGACCTACGAGCAGTACTTC